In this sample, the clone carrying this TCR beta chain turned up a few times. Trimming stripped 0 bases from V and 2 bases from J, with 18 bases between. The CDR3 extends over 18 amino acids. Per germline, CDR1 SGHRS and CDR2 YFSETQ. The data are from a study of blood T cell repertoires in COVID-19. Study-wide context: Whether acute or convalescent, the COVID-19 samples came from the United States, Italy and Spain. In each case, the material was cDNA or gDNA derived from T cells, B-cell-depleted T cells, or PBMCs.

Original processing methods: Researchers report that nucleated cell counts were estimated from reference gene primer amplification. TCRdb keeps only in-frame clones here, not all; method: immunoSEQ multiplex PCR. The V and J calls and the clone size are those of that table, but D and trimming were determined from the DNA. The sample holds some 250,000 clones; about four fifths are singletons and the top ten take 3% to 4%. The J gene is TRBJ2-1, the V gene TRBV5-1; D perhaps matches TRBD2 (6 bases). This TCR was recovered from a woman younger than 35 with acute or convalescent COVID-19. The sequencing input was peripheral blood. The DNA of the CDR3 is TGCGCCAGCAGCTTGGGGACTACCACGAAAAGCACCTACAATGAGCAGTTCTTC. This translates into CASSLGTTTKSTYNEQFF.